One and the same sample provided the 20 T cell receptor beta chains below, sequenced in a study of blood T cell repertoires in COVID-19. The method was immunoSEQ multiplex PCR; TCRdb's version includes in-frame clones alone and lacks a portion of them. Of under 200,000 clones in the sample, over 75% were seen once. Sequences were obtained from peripheral blood. These receptors all come from a middle-aged man with active or convalescent COVID-19.

The rearrangement joins TRBV2 to TRBJ1-6; 8 bases match TRBD1. J gave up 1 base and V 6 bases, and 17 bases lay outside the gene matches. CDR1 SNHLY and CDR2 FYNNEI come from the germline V gene. CDR3 size: 20 residues. The CDR3: CASRDSRAGGDVSYNSPLHF. The DNA of the CDR3 is TGTGCCAGCAGGGACTCTCGGGCAGGGGGCGACGTGTCCTATAATTCACCCCTCCACTTT.

The chain joins TRBV30 to TRBJ1-1, with D uncertain. The CDR3 extends over 14 amino acids. V was cut by 0 bases and J by 4 bases, with 12 bases left in between. In germline, CDR1 is GTSNPN, CDR2 SVGIG (reference sequence). CDR3 in amino acids: CAWSVLPPSTEAFF. The CDR3 DNA reads as TGTGCCTGGAGTGTACTTCCGCCGTCCACTGAAGCTTTCTTT. The variable domain in full, with the rest retrieved from reference TRBV30 and TRBJ1-1, is SQTIHQWPATLVQPVGSPLSLECTVEGTSNPNLYWYRQAAGRGLQLLFYSVGIGQISSEVPQNLSASRPQDRQFILSSKKLLLSDSGFYLCAWSVLPPSTEAFFGQGTRLTVV.

The genes are TRBV6-5 and TRBJ2-1; 12 bases fit TRBD2. This CDR3 spans 15 amino acids. After removal of 4 bases from V and 5 bases from J, the junction contained 3 bases not matched to a gene. In germline, CDR1 is MNHEY, CDR2 SVGAGI. The CDR3 is CASSSLAGGHNEQFF. DNA of the CDR3: TGTGCCAGCAGTTCTCTAGCGGGGGGGCACAATGAGCAGTTCTTC.

The chain combines TRBV29-1 with TRBJ1-2; D gene unclear. V lost 4 bases and J lost 3, with 6 bases in between. The CDR3 sequence is 11 residues long. CDR1 is SQVTM and CDR2 is ANQGSEA in the germline V gene. The CDR3 protein is CSVVRDYGYTF. CDR3 DNA sequence: TGCAGCGTTGTGAGGGACTATGGCTACACCTTC. Supplemented by reference TRBV29-1 and TRBJ1-2, the full variable domain reads SAVISQKPSRDICQRGTSLTIQCQVDSQVTMMFWYRQQPGQSLTLIATANQGSEATYESGFVIDKFPISRPNLTFSTLTVSNMSPEDSSIYLCSVVRDYGYTFGSGTRLTVV.

The gene calls are TRBV5-1 and TRBJ1-2; tentatively, D is TRBD1 (5 bases). Trimming cost V 7 bases and J 2 bases, with 12 bases left between them. The CDR3 sequence is 13 residues long. Germline-derived CDR1 and CDR2 are SGHRS and YFSETQ. CDR3 sequence reads: CASSEAGNYGYTF. CDR3 DNA sequence: TGCGCCAGCTCCGAGGCAGGGAACTATGGCTACACCTTC.

This clone was recorded once. V usage is TRBV9 and J usage is TRBJ2-5; D perhaps matches TRBD2 (7 bases). The germline CDR1 and CDR2 sequences are SGDLS and YYNGEE. The CDR3 has 15 amino acids. V lost 0 bases and J lost 5, with 14 bases in between. Here the CDR3 reads CASSVAGGLGETQYF. CDR3 coding DNA: TGTGCCAGCAGCGTAGCCGGGGGGCTGGGGGAGACCCAGTACTTC.

The chain employs TRBV9 and TRBJ2-1; 9 bases line up with TRBD2. Losses at the gene ends were 4 bases for V and 6 bases for J; bases not matched to a gene: 5. CDR1 SGDLS and CDR2 YYNGEE come from the germline V gene. The CDR3 is 14 amino acids. This CDR3 is CASSPGLATNEQFF. CDR3 sequence (DNA): TGTGCCAGCAGCCCGGGACTAGCAACCAATGAGCAGTTCTTC.

The chain has TRBV5-1 and TRBJ2-3, with a possible D match to TRBD1 (5 bases). V gave up 3 bases and J gave up 2 bases, with 10 bases separating them. Germline V gives CDR1 SGHRS, CDR2 YFSETQ. CDR3 length: 14 amino acids. The DNA of the CDR3 is TGCGCCAGCAGCTCTAGACAGCACACAGATACGCAGTATTTT. It specifies CASSSRQHTDTQYF.

The J gene is TRBJ2-2, the V gene TRBV11-1, with a weak D call TRBD2 (6 bases). This CDR3 is 15 amino acids long. Germline values: CDR1 SGHAT, CDR2 FQDESV (reference sequence). V shed 5 bases and J shed 0 bases, with 10 bases lying between them. CDR3: CASSRRLANTGELFF. The CDR3 DNA reads TGTGCCAGCAGCCGACGACTAGCGAACACCGGGGAGCTGTTTTTT.

J is TRBJ2-3 and V is TRBV9, with D possibly TRBD1 on 6 matching bases. This CDR3 is built from 14 residues. V was trimmed by 1 base and J by 0 bases, leaving 6 bases between them. Germline-derived CDR1 and CDR2 are SGDLS and YYNGEE. CDR3 protein: CASSVQGSTDTQYF. As DNA, the CDR3 is TGTGCCAGCAGCGTACAGGGGAGCACAGATACGCAGTATTTT. The full variable domain, its missing parts supplied by reference TRBV9 and TRBJ2-3, is DSGVTQTPKHLITATGQRVTLRCSPRSGDLSVYWYQQSLDQGLQFLIQYYNGEERAKGNILERFSAQQFPDLHSELNLSSLELGDSALYFCASSVQGSTDTQYFGPGTRLTVL.

This chain uses TRBV7-8 with TRBJ1-2; tentatively, D is TRBD1 (5 bases). The V and J ends lost 0 bases and 3 bases respectively, with 14 bases between them. The CDR3 consists of 16 residues. Germline V CDR1 and CDR2: SGHVS, FQNEAQ. CDR3 region: CASSLAPGEGYYGYTF. CDR3 DNA: TGTGCCAGCAGCTTAGCCCCGGGGGAGGGATACTATGGCTACACCTTC.

The rearrangement joins TRBV9 to TRBJ2-7; D is possibly TRBD1 (6 bases). Trimming took 4 bases from V and 6 from J, leaving 14 bases between them. The CDR3 is 13 residues long. Germline CDR1 is SGDLS and CDR2 is YYNGEE. CDR3 loop: CASSISQGREQYF. For the CDR3, the DNA is TGTGCCAGCAGCATATCTCAGGGGCGCGAGCAGTACTTC.

This clone appeared a few times. The chain joins TRBV9 to TRBJ2-1; D might be TRBD1 (6 bases). CDR1 and CDR2 (germline): SGDLS, YYNGEE. The CDR3 is made up of 16 amino acids. The V end was cut by 3 bases, the J end by 3 bases, with 16 bases between. The CDR3 loop is CASSANRVVDYNEQFF. CDR3 nucleotide sequence: TGTGCCAGCAGCGCGAACAGGGTGGTGGACTACAATGAGCAGTTCTTC.

V and J are TRBV7-2 and TRBJ1-1; TRBD1 aligns across 9 bases. Germline lookup yields CDR1 SGHTA and CDR2 FQGNSA. The CDR3 is 13 amino acids. The trim removed 5 bases at V and 7 bases at J, leaving 5 bases unmatched. In DNA, the CDR3 is TGTGCCAGCAGCCCCCGACAGGGGGTTGAAGCTTTCTTT. Translation: CASSPRQGVEAFF.

This clone was observed once. The rearrangement joins TRBV11-2 to TRBJ1-6; perhaps TRBD1 as D (5 bases). The germline V gene has CDR1 SGHAT and CDR2 FQNNGV. Trimming took 3 bases from V and 6 from J, leaving 15 bases between them. This CDR3 spans 16 amino acids. DNA of the CDR3: TGTGCCAGCAGCTTCGGTTGGGCCAGGGCTAATTCACCCCTCCACTTT. As protein: CASSFGWARANSPLHF.

V is TRBV12-3 or TRBV12-4 and J is TRBJ1-2; 8 bases map to TRBD1. CDR3 size: 12 residues. The junction had 3 bases not matched to a gene; V was cut back by 8 bases and J by 4 bases. Here the CDR3 reads CASGQGGYGYTF. CDR3 DNA: TGTGCCAGCGGACAGGGTGGCTATGGCTACACCTTC.

The genes are TRBV11-2 and TRBJ2-7; the D gene is possibly TRBD1 (5 bases). Germline-derived CDR1 and CDR2 are SGHAT and FQNNGV. V dropped 5 bases and J dropped 2 bases, with 13 bases sitting between them. The CDR3 consists of 14 residues. The CDR3 reads CASSVSQGPYEQYF. The CDR3 bases are TGTGCCAGCAGCGTGTCGCAGGGTCCCTACGAGCAGTACTTC.

The rearrangement joins TRBV12-5 to TRBJ1-5; 8 bases agree with TRBD1. With V trimmed by 0 bases and J by 4 bases, 8 bases remained unmatched. The CDR3 runs to 17 residues. The germline V gene has CDR1 LGHNT and CDR2 FRNRAP. This chain's CDR3 is CASGLVLRGLSNQPQHF. Written as DNA, the CDR3 is TGTGCTAGTGGTTTGGTACTCAGGGGGCTAAGTAATCAGCCCCAGCATTTT.

For the CDR3, the DNA is TGTGCCAGCAGTGAACGGTGGTACGGGTTTCAGCCCCAGCATTTT. It is translated as CASSERWYGFQPQHF. The chain links TRBV2 to TRBJ1-5; D not certain. V lost 2 bases and J 6 bases, leaving 14 bases between the germline ends. Germline CDR1 and CDR2: SNHLY and FYNNEI. CDR3 length: 15 amino acids.

The chain has TRBV4-2 and TRBJ1-5, with a tentative D call TRBD1 (6 bases). The CDR3 runs to 15 residues. The V gene's germline CDR1 is LGHNA and CDR2 YNFKEQ. With 1 base removed from V and 2 bases from J, the gap between germline ends came to 9 bases. CDR3 residues: CASSQVWTGNQPQHF. CDR3 in DNA: TGTGCCAGCAGCCAAGTATGGACAGGCAATCAGCCCCAGCATTTT.